The rows below give T cell receptor beta chains drawn from one sample of a study of T cell clusters in autoimmune cytopenias. TCRdb derives one entry per CDR3 protein from the multiplex PCR reads, leaving out DNA. In total, the table holds hundreds of distinct CDR3 sequences. The sample was also linked to a second study, of T cell repertoires in aging, cancer and after chemotherapy.

The sequencing input was peripheral blood. The receptors shown here come from a human donor with chronic lymphocytic leukemia. Both conserved end residues are part of each CDR3. Some rows mark clone size as missing; the rest say once, few, many or name a class of expanded clone.

CASLEEGTQYF 11 TRBJ2-3 - TRBV2
CASSRLEYHEQYF 13 TRBJ2-7 medium-sized TRBV6-2/TRBV6-3
CASSPEGAQETQYF 14 TRBJ2-5 hyperexpanded TRBV18
CASRTGINQPQHF 13 TRBJ1-5 large TRBV19
CASSPAGTSFTGELFF 16 TRBJ2-2 medium-sized TRBV4-2
CASRGDSYGYTF 12 TRBJ1-2 medium-sized TRBV28
CASSAQGTGNTIYF 14 TRBJ1-3 - TRBV9
CATGGTGDNYGYTF 14 TRBJ1-2 medium-sized TRBV24-1
CASSQDSGRSPLHF 14 TRBJ1-6 medium-sized TRBV6-6
CASSFFSNPEQYF 13 TRBJ2-7 medium-sized TRBV7-9
CASSRERNTGELFF 14 TRBJ2-2 - TRBV18
CASSTHNQPQHF 12 TRBJ1-5 - TRBV28
CASSQGAGEEDGYTF 15 TRBJ1-2 - TRBV4-2
CASSPSGQGRNEQFF 15 TRBJ2-1 - TRBV11-2
CASSSGPDEKLFF 13 TRBJ1-4 large TRBV5-6
CASSQGGGKNTEAFF 15 TRBJ1-1 - TRBV7-9
CASSSFPGELFF 12 TRBJ2-2 - TRBV11-1
CASSPQTDGNYGYTF 15 TRBJ1-2 large TRBV6-6
CASSFQPGRATTQYF 15 TRBJ2-5 - TRBV7-3
CASTPTRTSGPGDQNIQYF 19 TRBJ2-4 medium-sized TRBV6-6
CASSNPGAEAFF 12 TRBJ1-1 medium-sized TRBV6-6
CASSSRTGGMVNEKLFF 17 TRBJ1-4 - TRBV28
CASRGLMNTGELFF 14 TRBJ2-2 large TRBV6-6
CASIGFSQGEQFF 13 TRBJ2-1 large TRBV6-2/TRBV6-3
CASTHAADLYNEQFF 15 TRBJ2-1 large TRBV19
CASSSDGNTGELFF 14 TRBJ2-2 - TRBV7-6
CSARAGPKEKLFF 13 TRBJ1-4 - TRBV20-1
CAWSQGGIAKNIQYF 15 TRBJ2-4 large TRBV30
CSANRDNNEKLFF 13 TRBJ1-4 medium-sized TRBV20-1
CSARGSDTIYF 11 TRBJ1-3 medium-sized TRBV20-1
CSAPGPFSYEQYF 13 TRBJ2-7 medium-sized TRBV20-1